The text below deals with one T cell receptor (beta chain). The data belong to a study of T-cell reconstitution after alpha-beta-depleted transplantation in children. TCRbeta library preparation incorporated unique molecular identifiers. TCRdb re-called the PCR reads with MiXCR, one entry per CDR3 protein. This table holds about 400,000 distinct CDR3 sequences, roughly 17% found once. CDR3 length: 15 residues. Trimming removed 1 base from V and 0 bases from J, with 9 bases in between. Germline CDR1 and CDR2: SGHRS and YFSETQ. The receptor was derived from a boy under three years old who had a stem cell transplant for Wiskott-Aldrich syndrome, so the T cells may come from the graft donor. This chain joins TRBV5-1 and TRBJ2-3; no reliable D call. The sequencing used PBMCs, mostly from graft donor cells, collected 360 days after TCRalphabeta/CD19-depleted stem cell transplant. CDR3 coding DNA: TGCGCCAGCAGCTTGTTCAGGCTTAGCACAGATACGCAGTATTTT. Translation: CASSLFRLSTDTQYF.